This TCR beta chain emerged from a study of shared clonotypes between healthy human individuals. Trimming cost V 2 bases and J 1 base, with 9 bases left between them. Per germline, CDR1 SGHNT and CDR2 YYREEE (reference sequence). This CDR3 has 15 residues. Clones were sequenced by immunoSEQ multiplex PCR, and TCRdb holds only the in-frame ones, with some missing. Of about 1.4 million clones in the sample, about 96% were seen once. This clone was detected only once. The chain couples TRBV5-4 to TRBJ2-2; D is undetermined. This TCR was recovered from a young man in good health. Sequences were obtained from naive CD4+ T cells sorted from blood. Sample subset: CD45RA+ positively selected. The CDR3 loop reads CASSFGSRNTGELFF. The CDR3 nucleotides are TGTGCCAGCAGCTTCGGTAGCAGGAACACCGGGGAGCTGTTTTTT.